This TCR beta chain was documented in a study of cytomegalovirus exposure and HLA in healthy donors. Researchers ran the PCR with 60 Vbeta and 13 Jbeta primers. Profiled with immunoSEQ multiplex PCR; TCRdb holds only in-frame clones, not every one. The sample lists 150,000 to 200,000 clones, around three quarters seen once, with 1.5% to 2% in the top ten. Donors had nominal health at sampling but likely had unrecorded immune exposures. The V gene end was trimmed by 2 bases and the J gene end by 3 bases; junction bases not matched to a gene: 3. This CDR3 is 15 amino acids long. Germline V gene sequence: CDR1 SGHKS, CDR2 YYEKEE (reference sequence).

J is TRBJ1-3 and V is TRBV5-5, with TRBD1 matching over 9 bases. The sample taken for sequencing was PBMCs. The clonotype was recovered from a woman aged 30 to 39 in good health and CMV-seronegative. CDR3 nucleotides: TGTGCCAGCAGCTTCCGGACAGGGGTTGGAAACACCATATATTTT. Translating it yields CASSFRTGVGNTIYF.